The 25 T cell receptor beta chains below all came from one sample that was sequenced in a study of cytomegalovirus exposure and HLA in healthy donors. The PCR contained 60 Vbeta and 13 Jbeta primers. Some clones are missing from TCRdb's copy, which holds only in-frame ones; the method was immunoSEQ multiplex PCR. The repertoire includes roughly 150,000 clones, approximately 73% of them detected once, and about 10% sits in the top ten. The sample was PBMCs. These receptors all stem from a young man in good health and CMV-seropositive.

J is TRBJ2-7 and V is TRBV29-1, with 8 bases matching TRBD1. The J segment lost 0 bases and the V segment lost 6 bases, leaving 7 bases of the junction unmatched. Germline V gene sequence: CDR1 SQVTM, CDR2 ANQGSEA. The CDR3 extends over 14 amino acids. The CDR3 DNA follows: TGCAGCGTAGTCCCGGGACAGGTCTCCTACGAGCAGTACTTC. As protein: CSVVPGQVSYEQYF.

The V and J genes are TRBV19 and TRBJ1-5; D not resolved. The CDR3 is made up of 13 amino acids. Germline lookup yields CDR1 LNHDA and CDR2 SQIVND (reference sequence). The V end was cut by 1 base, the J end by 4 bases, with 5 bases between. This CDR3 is CASSIGTNQPQHF. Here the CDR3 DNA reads TGTGCCAGTAGTATAGGGACTAATCAGCCCCAGCATTTT.

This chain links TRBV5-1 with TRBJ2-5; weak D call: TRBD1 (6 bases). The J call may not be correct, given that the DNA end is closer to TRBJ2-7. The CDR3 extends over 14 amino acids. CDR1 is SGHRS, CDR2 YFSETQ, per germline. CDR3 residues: CASSLTGRDYEQYF. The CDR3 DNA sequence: TGCGCCAGCTCCTTGACAGGAAGAGACTACGAGCAGTACTTC.

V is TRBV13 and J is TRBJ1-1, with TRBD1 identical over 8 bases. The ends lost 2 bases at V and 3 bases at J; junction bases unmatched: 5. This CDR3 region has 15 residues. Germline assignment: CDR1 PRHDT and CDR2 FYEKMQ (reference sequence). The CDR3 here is CASSLTGGRDTEAFF. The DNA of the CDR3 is TGTGCCAGCAGCTTAACAGGGGGTAGGGACACTGAAGCTTTCTTT.

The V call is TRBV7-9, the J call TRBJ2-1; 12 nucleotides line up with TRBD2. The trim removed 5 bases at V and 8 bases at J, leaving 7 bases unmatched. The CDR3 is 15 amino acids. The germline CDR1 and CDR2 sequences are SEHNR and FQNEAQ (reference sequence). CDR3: CASSPGLAGLDEQFF. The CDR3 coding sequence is TGTGCCAGCAGCCCGGGACTAGCGGGTCTTGATGAGCAGTTCTTC. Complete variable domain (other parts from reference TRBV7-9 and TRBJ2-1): DTGVSQNPRHKITKRGQNVTFRCDPISEHNRLYWYRQTLGQGPEFLTYFQNEAQLEKSRLLSDRFSAERPKGSFSTLEIQRTEQGDSAMYLCASSPGLAGLDEQFFGPGTRLTVL.

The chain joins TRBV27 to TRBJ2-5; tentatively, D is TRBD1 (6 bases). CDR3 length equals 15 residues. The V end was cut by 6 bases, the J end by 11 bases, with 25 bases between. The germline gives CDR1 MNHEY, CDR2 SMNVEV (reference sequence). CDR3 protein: CASRMRKTGLLEQYF. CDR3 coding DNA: TGTGCCAGCAGAATGAGGAAGACAGGTCTTTTAGAGCAGTACTTC.

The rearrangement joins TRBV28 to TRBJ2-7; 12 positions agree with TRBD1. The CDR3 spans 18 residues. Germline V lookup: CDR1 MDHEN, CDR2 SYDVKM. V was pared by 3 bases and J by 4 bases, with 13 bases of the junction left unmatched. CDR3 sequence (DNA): TGTGCCAGCAGTTTTGCGGTCGGAGGGACAGGGGGCTTGTACGAGCAGTACTTC. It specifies CASSFAVGGTGGLYEQYF.

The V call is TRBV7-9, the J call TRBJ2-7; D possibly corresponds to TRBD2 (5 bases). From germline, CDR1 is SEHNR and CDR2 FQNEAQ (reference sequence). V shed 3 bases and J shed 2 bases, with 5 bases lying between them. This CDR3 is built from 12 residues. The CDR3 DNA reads TGTGCCAGCAGCTTGGAGGCCTACGAGCAGTACTTC. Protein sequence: CASSLEAYEQYF.

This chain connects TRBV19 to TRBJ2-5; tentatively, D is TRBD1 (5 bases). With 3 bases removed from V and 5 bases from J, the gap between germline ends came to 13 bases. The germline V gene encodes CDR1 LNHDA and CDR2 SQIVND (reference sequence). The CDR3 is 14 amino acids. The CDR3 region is CASSMASGWETQYF. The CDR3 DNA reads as TGTGCCAGTAGTATGGCGTCAGGGTGGGAGACCCAGTACTTC.

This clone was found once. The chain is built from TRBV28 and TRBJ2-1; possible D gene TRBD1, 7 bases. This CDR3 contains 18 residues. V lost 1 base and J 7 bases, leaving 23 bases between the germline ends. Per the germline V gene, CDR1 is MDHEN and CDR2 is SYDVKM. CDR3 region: CASSLFWLRQGGENEQFF. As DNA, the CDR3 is TGTGCCAGCAGTTTATTCTGGCTGCGGCAGGGGGGCGAGAATGAGCAGTTCTTC.

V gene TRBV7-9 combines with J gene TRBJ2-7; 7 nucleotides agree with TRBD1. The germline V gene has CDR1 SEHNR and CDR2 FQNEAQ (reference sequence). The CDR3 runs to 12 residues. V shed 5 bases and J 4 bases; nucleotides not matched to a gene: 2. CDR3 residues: CASSRQGYEQYF. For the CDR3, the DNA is TGTGCCAGCAGCAGACAGGGTTACGAGCAGTACTTC.

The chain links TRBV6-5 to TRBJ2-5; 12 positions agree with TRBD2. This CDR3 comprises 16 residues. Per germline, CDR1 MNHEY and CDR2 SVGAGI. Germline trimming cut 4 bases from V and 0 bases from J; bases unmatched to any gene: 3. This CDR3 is CASSLTSGSYQETQYF. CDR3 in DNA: TGTGCCAGCAGTTTGACTAGCGGGAGTTACCAAGAGACCCAGTACTTC.

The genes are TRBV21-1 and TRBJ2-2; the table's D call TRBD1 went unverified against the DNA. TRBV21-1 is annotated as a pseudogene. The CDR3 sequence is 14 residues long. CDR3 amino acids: CASSKSTGSGELFF. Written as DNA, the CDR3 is TGTGCCAGCAGCAAATCGACAGGCTCCGGGGAGCTGTTTTTT.

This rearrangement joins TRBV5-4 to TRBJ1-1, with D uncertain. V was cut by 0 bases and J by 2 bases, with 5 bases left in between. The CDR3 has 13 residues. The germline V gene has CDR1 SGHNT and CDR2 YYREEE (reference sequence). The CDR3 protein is CASSLGPNTEAFF. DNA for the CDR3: TGTGCCAGCAGCTTGGGGCCAAACACTGAAGCTTTCTTT.

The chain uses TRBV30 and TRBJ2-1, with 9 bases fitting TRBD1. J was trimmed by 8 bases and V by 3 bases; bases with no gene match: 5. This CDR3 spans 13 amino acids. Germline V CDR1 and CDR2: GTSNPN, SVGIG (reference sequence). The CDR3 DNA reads TGTGCCTGGAGCTTGGGGGACAGGGATGAGCAGTTCTTC. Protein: CAWSLGDRDEQFF.

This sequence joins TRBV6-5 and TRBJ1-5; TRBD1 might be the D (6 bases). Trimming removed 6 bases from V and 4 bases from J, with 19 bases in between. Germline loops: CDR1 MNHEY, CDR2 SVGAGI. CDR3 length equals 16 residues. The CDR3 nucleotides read TGTGCCAGCAGCTACAACTCAGGGGTCCCAAATCAGCCCCAGCATTTT. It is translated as CASSYNSGVPNQPQHF.

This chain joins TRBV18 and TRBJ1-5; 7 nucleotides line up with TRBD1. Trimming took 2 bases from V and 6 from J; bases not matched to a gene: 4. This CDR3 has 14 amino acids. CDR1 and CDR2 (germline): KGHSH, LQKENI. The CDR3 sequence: CASSPEQGFQPQHF. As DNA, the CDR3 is TGTGCCAGCTCACCAGAACAGGGGTTTCAGCCCCAGCATTTT.

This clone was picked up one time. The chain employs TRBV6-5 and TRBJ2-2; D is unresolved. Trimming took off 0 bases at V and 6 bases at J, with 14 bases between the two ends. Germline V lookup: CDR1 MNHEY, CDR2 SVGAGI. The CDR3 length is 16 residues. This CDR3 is CASSYSLEPPSGELFF. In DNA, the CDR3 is TGTGCCAGCAGTTACTCGTTAGAGCCTCCCTCCGGGGAGCTGTTTTTT.

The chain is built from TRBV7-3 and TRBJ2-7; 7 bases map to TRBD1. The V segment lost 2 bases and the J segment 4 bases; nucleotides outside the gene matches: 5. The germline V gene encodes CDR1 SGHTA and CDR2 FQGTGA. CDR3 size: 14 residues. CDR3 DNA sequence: TGTGCCAGCAGCTTAGGGACAGCCCAGTACGAGCAGTACTTC. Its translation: CASSLGTAQYEQYF.

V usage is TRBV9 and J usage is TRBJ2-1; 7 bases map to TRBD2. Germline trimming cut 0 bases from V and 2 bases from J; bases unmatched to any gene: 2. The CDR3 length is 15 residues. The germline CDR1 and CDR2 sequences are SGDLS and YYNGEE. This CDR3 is CASSVAGRTYNEQFF. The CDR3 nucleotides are TGTGCCAGCAGCGTAGCCGGGAGGACCTACAATGAGCAGTTCTTC.

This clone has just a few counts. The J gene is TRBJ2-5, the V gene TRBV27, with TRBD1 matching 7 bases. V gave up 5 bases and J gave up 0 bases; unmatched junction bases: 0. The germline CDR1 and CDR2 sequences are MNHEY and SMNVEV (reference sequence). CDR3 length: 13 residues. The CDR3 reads CASSTGDQETQYF. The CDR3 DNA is TGTGCCAGCAGTACAGGGGACCAAGAGACCCAGTACTTC.

CDR3 sequence reads: CASTFSSSNTEAFF. The CDR3 nucleotides read TGTGCCAGCACCTTCAGTAGCAGTAACACTGAAGCTTTCTTT. V and J are TRBV6-4 and TRBJ1-1; no clear D. The V end was cut by 7 bases, the J end by 2 bases, with 14 bases between. CDR1 MRHNA and CDR2 SNTAGT come from the germline V gene. The CDR3 has 14 residues.

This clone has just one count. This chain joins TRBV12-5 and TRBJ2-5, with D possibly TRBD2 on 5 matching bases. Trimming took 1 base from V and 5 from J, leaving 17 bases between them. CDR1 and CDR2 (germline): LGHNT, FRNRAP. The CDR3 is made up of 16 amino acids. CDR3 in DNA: TGTGCTAGTGGTTTGGCGACGAATTACGGGAAGGAGACCCAGTACTTC. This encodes CASGLATNYGKETQYF.

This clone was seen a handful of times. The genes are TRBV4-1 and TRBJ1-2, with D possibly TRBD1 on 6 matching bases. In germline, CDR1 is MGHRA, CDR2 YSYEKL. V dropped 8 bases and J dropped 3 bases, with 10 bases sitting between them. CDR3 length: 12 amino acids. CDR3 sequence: CASQGFDYGYTF. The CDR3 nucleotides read TGCGCCAGCCAGGGGTTCGACTATGGCTACACCTTC.

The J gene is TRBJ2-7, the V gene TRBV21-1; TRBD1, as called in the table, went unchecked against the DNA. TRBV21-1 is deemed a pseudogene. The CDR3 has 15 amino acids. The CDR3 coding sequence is TGTGCCAGCAGCCTCAAGAGGACAGGCATCTACGAGCAGTACTTC. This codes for CASSLKRTGIYEQYF.